Following are 25 T cell receptor beta chains from one sample sequenced in a study of T cell repertoires in cytomegalovirus infection. Each CDR3 protein gets one entry after TCRdb re-called the reads with MiXCR. The table shows 680,000 or so distinct CDR3 sequences, with less than 40% occurring only once. Sequenced sample: PBMCs. The receptors shown here come from a human donor in good health (CMV status not recorded). Some clones in this sample may be carry-over from other donors' samples.

The chain links TRBV7-3 to TRBJ2-2; D not resolved. Germline-derived CDR1 and CDR2 are SGHTA and FQGTGA. The CDR3 extends over 15 amino acids. Trimming took 3 bases from V and 7 from J, leaving 15 bases between them. CDR3: CASSLEGWYGGELFF. DNA of the CDR3: TGTGCCAGCAGCTTGGAAGGGTGGTACGGCGGGGAGCTGTTTTTT.

This clonotype was seen more than once but under ten times. This rearrangement joins TRBV30 to TRBJ1-4, with 7 bases aligning to TRBD1. V shed 2 bases, J shed 8 bases, and the junction held 11 bases outside the gene matches. Germline V gene data show CDR1 as GTSNPN and CDR2 as SVGIG (reference sequence). This CDR3 has 15 residues. CDR3 loop: CAWSLTTGLGEKLFF. For the CDR3, the DNA is TGTGCCTGGAGTCTTACGACAGGGTTAGGGGAAAAACTGTTTTTT.

This clonotype showed up just a few times. The chain recombines TRBV11-1 with TRBJ2-2; TRBD1 matches at 9 bases. The CDR3 extends over 16 amino acids. Germline trimming cut 5 bases from V and 0 bases from J; bases unmatched to any gene: 4. Looked up from germline, CDR1 is SGHAT and CDR2 is FQDESV (reference sequence). The CDR3 DNA reads as TGTGCCAGCAGCCCCCGACAGGGGGCGAACACCGGGGAGCTGTTTTTT. It codes for CASSPRQGANTGELFF.

This clonotype has just a few counts. This chain links TRBV4-2 with TRBJ1-2; TRBD1 matches 9 bases. J gave up 7 bases and V 3 bases, and 9 bases lay outside the gene matches. This CDR3 is 15 amino acids long. Per the germline V gene, CDR1 is LGHNA and CDR2 is YNFKEQ. In DNA, the CDR3 is TGTGCCAGCAGCCACCCCGACAGGGGGACGGGTGGCTACACCTTC. This translates into CASSHPDRGTGGYTF.

This clonotype came up many times. The V gene is TRBV10-2, the J gene TRBJ1-1, with D unresolved. The germline gives CDR1 WSHSY, CDR2 SAAADI. V lost 6 bases, J lost 6 bases, and 17 bases lay in between. This CDR3 spans 14 amino acids. The CDR3 loop reads CASRTKGNLAEAFF. The DNA of the CDR3 is TGCGCCAGCAGGACCAAAGGGAATCTGGCTGAAGCTTTCTTT.

The chain carries TRBV5-4 and TRBJ1-2, with a weak D call TRBD1 (5 bases). The CDR3 totals 15 residues. Germline CDR1 and CDR2: SGHNT and YYREEE (reference sequence). Trimming took 4 bases from V and 0 from J, leaving 13 bases between them. CDR3 amino acids: CASSPRDGSNYGYTF. CDR3 bases: TGTGCCAGCAGCCCAAGGGACGGATCTAACTATGGCTACACCTTC. Using reference TRBV5-4 and TRBJ1-2 for the parts outside the CDR3, the full variable domain is ETGVTQSPTHLIKTRGQQVTLRCSSQSGHNTVSWYQQALGQGPQFIFQYYREEENGRGNFPPRFSGLQFPNYSSELNVNALELDDSALYLCASSPRDGSNYGYTFGSGTRLTVV.

V gene TRBV6-5 combines with J gene TRBJ2-2; a possible D gene is TRBD2 (6 bases). CDR1 and CDR2 from the germline V gene are MNHEY and SVGAGI. This CDR3 spans 15 amino acids. V shed 7 bases and J shed 7 bases, with 19 bases lying between them. The CDR3 here is CASTSLTSQIGELFF. DNA for the CDR3: TGTGCCAGCACCTCCCTAACTAGCCAAATCGGGGAGCTGTTTTTT.

The V call is TRBV28, the J call TRBJ2-7; TRBD1 matches 7 bases. In germline, CDR1 is MDHEN, CDR2 SYDVKM. Trimming took 7 bases from V and 5 from J; bases not matched to a gene: 11. This CDR3 has 14 residues. The CDR3 is CASNPTTGIDEQYF. CDR3 DNA sequence: TGTGCCAGCAACCCCACGACAGGGATCGACGAGCAGTACTTC.

For the CDR3, the DNA is TGTGCCAGCAGCGCAGACAGGGGATACACAGATACGCAGTATTTT. Amino acid sequence: CASSADRGYTDTQYF. The V and J genes are TRBV7-3 and TRBJ2-3; TRBD1 aligns across 8 bases. The CDR3 totals 15 residues. The germline V gene encodes CDR1 SGHTA and CDR2 FQGTGA. The J segment lost 2 bases and the V segment lost 5 bases, leaving 6 bases of the junction unmatched.

V gene TRBV12-3 or TRBV12-4 combines with J gene TRBJ2-1; the D gene is possibly TRBD2 (5 bases). The CDR3 extends over 13 amino acids. V was shortened by 3 bases and J by 12 bases, with 15 bases between the two germline ends. The CDR3 DNA follows: TGTGCCAGCAGTTTCCCCTTCTCTAGCCGGCAGTTCTTC. It is translated as CASSFPFSSRQFF.

This clonotype appeared a few times. The J gene is TRBJ2-5, the V gene TRBV19; D is possibly TRBD2 (6 bases). CDR3 length equals 16 residues. Germline CDR1 is LNHDA and CDR2 is SQIVND (reference sequence). Trimming cost V 5 bases and J 0 bases, with 16 bases left between them. Written as DNA, the CDR3 is TGTGCCAGTAGTCTCCGGGCTAGCGCCTACCAAGAGACCCAGTACTTC. Its translation: CASSLRASAYQETQYF.

J is TRBJ2-2 and V is TRBV6-1; the D is unclear. Germline assignment: CDR1 MNHNS and CDR2 SASEGT. This CDR3 has 14 residues. V was clipped by 1 base and J by 1 base, with 4 bases between them. CDR3 protein: CASSEVRNTGELFF. The CDR3 nucleotides are TGTGCCAGCAGTGAAGTCAGGAACACCGGGGAGCTGTTTTTT.

The chain has TRBV7-6 and TRBJ2-3; D is uncertain. Deletions cut 1 base from V and 5 bases from J, with 7 bases between. CDR1 is SGHVS and CDR2 is FNYEAQ in the germline V gene. The CDR3 covers 13 residues. DNA of the CDR3: TGTGCCAGCAGCTTAGGCCTCCGAGATACGCAGTATTTT. This gives the protein CASSLGLRDTQYF.

This chain uses TRBV7-2 with TRBJ2-7; D is unclear. The germline CDR1 and CDR2 sequences are SGHTA and FQGNSA. The germline V and J ends were trimmed by 5 bases and 4 bases, with 15 bases remaining between them. The CDR3 spans 14 residues. CDR3: CASSLYSSVYEQYF. The CDR3 bases are TGTGCCAGCAGCCTATACAGTTCCGTTTACGAGCAGTACTTC.

The rearrangement joins TRBV20-1 to TRBJ1-2, with 8 positions matching TRBD1. The CDR3 runs 13 residues. V dropped 6 bases and J dropped 7; count of bases not matched to a gene: 10. Germline values: CDR1 DFQATT, CDR2 SNEGSKA (reference sequence). CDR3 in amino acids: CSALSGGAFGYTF. DNA for the CDR3: TGCAGTGCGCTATCAGGGGGCGCGTTTGGCTACACCTTC.

This clonotype came up a few times. V usage is TRBV5-1 and J usage is TRBJ2-7; TRBD2 is a possible D gene (5 bases). Looked up from germline, CDR1 is SGHRS and CDR2 is YFSETQ. The length of the CDR3 is 13 residues. The germline V and J ends were trimmed by 6 bases and 3 bases, with 13 bases remaining between them. The CDR3 region is CASKRAGDYEQYF. CDR3 nucleotide sequence: TGCGCCAGCAAACGAGCCGGGGACTACGAGCAGTACTTC.

The gene calls are TRBV6-6 and TRBJ1-1; D is possibly TRBD1 (5 bases). CDR3 length: 17 residues. V was trimmed by 5 bases and J by 4 bases, leaving 23 bases between them. Germline CDR1 and CDR2: MNHNY and SVGAGI (reference sequence). The CDR3 is CASSTPSRRGVRTEAFF. The CDR3 bases are TGTGCCAGCAGTACCCCATCTCGGAGGGGTGTTCGCACTGAAGCTTTCTTT.

The chain uses TRBV15 and TRBJ1-5; a weak D match, TRBD1 (5 bases). The V gene lost 5 bases and the J gene lost 8 bases, with 10 bases spanning the gap. The germline V gene has CDR1 LNHNV and CDR2 YYDKDF (reference sequence). CDR3 length: 12 residues. DNA for the CDR3: TGTGCCACCAGCGGACATGGCGAGCCCCAGCATTTT. Its translation is CATSGHGEPQHF.

This clonotype was detected only a few times. The rearrangement uses TRBV10-3 and TRBJ1-5; no clear D gene. Trimming pared 5 bases from V and 0 bases from J, leaving 11 bases between. The CDR3 length is 15 residues. The germline V gene encodes CDR1 ENHRY and CDR2 SYGVKD. CDR3 sequence (DNA): TGTGCCATCAGTAGGGCGGAAGATAGCAATCAGCCCCAGCATTTT. This encodes CAISRAEDSNQPQHF.

The chain links TRBV7-6 to TRBJ2-1; TRBD2 aligns across 8 bases. The germline CDR1 and CDR2 sequences are SGHVS and FNYEAQ. CDR3 size: 15 residues. V lost 5 bases and J lost 9; bases outside the gene matches: 12. Here the CDR3 reads CASSPERGLGSEQFF. Written as DNA, the CDR3 is TGTGCCAGCAGCCCCGAGAGGGGACTAGGTAGTGAGCAGTTCTTC. Looking up the rest from reference TRBV7-6 and TRBJ2-1 gives the full variable domain: GAGVSQSPRYKVTKRGQDVALRCDPISGHVSLYWYRQALGQGPEFLTYFNYEAQQDKSGLPNDRFSAERPEGSISTLTIQRTEQRDSAMYRCASSPERGLGSEQFFGPGTRLTVL.

This chain connects TRBV7-2 to TRBJ2-7; possibly TRBD2 for D (5 bases). The CDR3 has 17 residues. Germline V lookup: CDR1 SGHTA, CDR2 FQGNSA. Between the trimmed V and J ends, which lost 1 base and 1 base, there was a span of 17 bases. In nucleotides, the CDR3 is TGTGCCAGCAGCTTAGGTCCGCCTGGGGAGCCTTCCTACGAGCAGTACTTC. Translation: CASSLGPPGEPSYEQYF.

The chain has TRBV7-6 and TRBJ1-5, with 9 bases matching TRBD1. Germline CDR1 reads SGHVS; CDR2 reads FNYEAQ. V dropped 5 bases and J dropped 0; count of bases not matched to a gene: 5. The CDR3 contains 16 residues. CDR3 coding DNA: TGTGCCAGCAGCCGGGACAGGGAGGATAGCAATCAGCCCCAGCATTTT. This sequence encodes CASSRDREDSNQPQHF. The entire variable domain, with the rest obtained from reference TRBV7-6 and TRBJ1-5, is as follows: GAGVSQSPRYKVTKRGQDVALRCDPISGHVSLYWYRQALGQGPEFLTYFNYEAQQDKSGLPNDRFSAERPEGSISTLTIQRTEQRDSAMYRCASSRDREDSNQPQHFGDGTRLSIL.

The genes are TRBV19 and TRBJ2-2; D is uncertain. V was trimmed by 6 bases and J by 6 bases, leaving 8 bases between them. The CDR3 totals 12 residues. Germline CDR1 and CDR2: LNHDA and SQIVND (reference sequence). The CDR3 DNA follows: TGTGCCAGTAGGTGGGCGTCCGGGGAGCTGTTTTTT. Amino acids: CASRWASGELFF. The entire variable domain, with the rest obtained from reference TRBV19 and TRBJ2-2, is as follows: DGGITQSPKYLFRKEGQNVTLSCEQNLNHDAMYWYRQDPGQGLRLIYYSQIVNDFQKGDIAEGYSVSREKKESFPLTVTSAQKNPTAFYLCASRWASGELFFGEGSRLTVL.

The rearrangement uses TRBV7-8 and TRBJ2-1, with 10 bases lining up with TRBD2. Per germline, CDR1 SGHVS and CDR2 FQNEAQ. There are 14 residues in the CDR3. After removal of 4 bases from V and 7 bases from J, the junction contained 4 bases not matched to a gene. The CDR3 region is CASSSTTSGNEQFF. CDR3 sequence (DNA): TGTGCCAGCAGCTCGACGACTAGCGGGAATGAGCAGTTCTTC. Together with reference TRBV7-8 and TRBJ2-1, the CDR3 gives the full variable domain: GAGVSQSPRYKVAKRGQDVALRCDPISGHVSLFWYQQALGQGPEFLTYFQNEAQLDKSGLPSDRFFAERPEGSVSTLKIQRTQQEDSAVYLCASSSTTSGNEQFFGPGTRLTVL.

The genes are TRBV5-3 and TRBJ1-2; TRBD1 agrees at 8 bases. TRBV5-3 has ORF status, its function being uncertain. V shed 8 bases, J shed 8 bases, and the junction held 17 bases outside the gene matches. The CDR3 length is 15 residues. The CDR3 DNA is TGTGCCAGCAGCCCCGAAAGACAGGGGATGTTCGGCTACACCTTC. Protein: CASSPERQGMFGYTF.